What follows are 30 T cell receptor beta chains derived from one specimen sequenced in a study of blood T cell repertoires in COVID-19. Data came from immunoSEQ multiplex PCR; TCRdb stores just in-frame clones and leaves some out. The sample lists 55,000 to 85,000 clones; about 70% were seen once. Sequencing was carried out using peripheral blood. All receptors derive from a man in his sixties with acute or convalescent COVID-19.

The chain is built from TRBV28 and TRBJ2-1, with 7 bases lining up with TRBD2. The CDR3 has 16 amino acids. Losses at the gene ends were 2 bases for V and 7 bases for J; bases not matched to a gene: 11. Germline CDR1 reads MDHEN; CDR2 reads SYDVKM. CDR3 region: CASSLKLGSGLNEQFF. The DNA for the CDR3 is TGTGCCAGCAGTTTAAAATTGGGTAGCGGGTTGAATGAGCAGTTCTTC.

The chain employs TRBV11-2 and TRBJ2-5; 9 bases map to TRBD2. Trimming removed 2 bases from V and 4 bases from J; junction bases left unmatched: 5. Germline values: CDR1 SGHAT, CDR2 FQNNGV. This CDR3 has 15 residues. The CDR3 DNA is TGTGCCAGCAGCTTACTAGCGGGGATACGAGAGACCCAGTACTTC. Amino acid sequence: CASSLLAGIRETQYF.

The V call is TRBV18, the J call TRBJ1-2; 7 bases are shared with TRBD1. CDR1 is KGHSH, CDR2 LQKENI, per germline. Trimming cost V 8 bases and J 0 bases; bases outside gene matches: 9. This CDR3 contains 15 residues. The CDR3 sequence is CASNSGTEANYGYTF. The CDR3, as DNA: TGTGCCAGCAACTCCGGGACAGAAGCTAACTATGGCTACACCTTC.

This clone was detected only a few times. The CDR3 loop reads CASRDHRGLLSYNEQFF. The CDR3 coding sequence is TGCGCCAGCAGAGACCACAGGGGACTGCTCTCCTACAATGAGCAGTTCTTC. The rearrangement uses TRBV5-1 and TRBJ2-1; a possible D gene is TRBD1 (7 bases). The germline V gene has CDR1 SGHRS and CDR2 YFSETQ. Trimming pared 5 bases from V and 0 bases from J, leaving 18 bases between. CDR3 length: 17 amino acids. Looking up the rest from reference TRBV5-1 and TRBJ2-1 gives the full variable domain: KAGVTQTPRYLIKTRGQQVTLSCSPISGHRSVSWYQQTPGQGLQFLFEYFSETQRNKGNFPGRFSGRQFSNSRSEMNVSTLELGDSALYLCASRDHRGLLSYNEQFFGPGTRLTVL.

V and J are TRBV5-4 and TRBJ2-5, with D tentatively TRBD1 (6 bases). Trimming cost V 4 bases and J 1 base, with 11 bases left between them. Per germline, CDR1 SGHNT and CDR2 YYREEE (reference sequence). The CDR3 loop spans 14 amino acids. In DNA form, the CDR3 reads TGTGCCAGCAGCCAGAAACAGGGCCAAGAGACCCAGTACTTC. It is translated as CASSQKQGQETQYF.

This chain joins TRBV5-1 and TRBJ2-7; 7 nucleotides align to TRBD1. Unmatched junction bases numbered 18, after V lost 4 bases and J lost 5 bases. The germline V gene has CDR1 SGHRS and CDR2 YFSETQ. The CDR3 totals 17 residues. CDR3 nucleotides: TGCGCCAGCAGCGGAATTGGTGCACTAGACAGGGACCACGAGCAGTACTTC. Amino acid sequence: CASSGIGALDRDHEQYF.

This sequence joins TRBV2 and TRBJ2-1; the match to TRBD2 covers 7 bases. Per the germline V gene, CDR1 is SNHLY and CDR2 is FYNNEI. V lost 6 bases to trimming and J lost 7 bases; unmatched junction nucleotides: 12. The CDR3 is 15 amino acids. The CDR3 loop reads CASSPPSGRVNEQFF. In DNA, the CDR3 is TGTGCCAGCAGCCCTCCTAGCGGCCGGGTAAATGAGCAGTTCTTC.

The V and J genes are TRBV7-3 and TRBJ2-6; tentatively, D is TRBD2 (6 bases). The CDR3 is made up of 18 amino acids. Deletions cut 2 bases from V and 0 bases from J, with 14 bases between. Germline V gives CDR1 SGHTA, CDR2 FQGTGA. This chain's CDR3 is CASSLSGTDYSGANVLTF. CDR3 nucleotides: TGTGCCAGCAGCTTATCCGGGACGGACTACTCTGGGGCCAACGTCCTGACTTTC. The variable domain in full, completed from reference TRBV7-3 and TRBJ2-6, reads GAGVSQTPSNKVTEKGKYVELRCDPISGHTALYWYRQSLGQGPEFLIYFQGTGAADDSGLPNDRFFAVRPEGSVSTLKIQRTERGDSAVYLCASSLSGTDYSGANVLTFGAGSRLTVL.

The chain has TRBV6-1 and TRBJ1-2, with D perhaps TRBD1 (5 bases). Germline V lookup: CDR1 MNHNS, CDR2 SASEGT. The CDR3 loop spans 15 amino acids. Trimming took 0 bases from V and 4 from J, leaving 12 bases between them. The CDR3 reads CASSEAKGEGYGYTF. The DNA for the CDR3 is TGTGCCAGCAGTGAAGCTAAAGGGGAGGGCTATGGCTACACCTTC.

The chain joins TRBV3-1 (or the pseudogene TRBV3-2) to TRBJ2-2, with D possibly TRBD2 on 5 matching bases. Germline V CDR1 and CDR2: LGHDT, YNNKEL (reference sequence). V was pared by 8 bases and J by 3 bases, with 7 bases between. The CDR3 totals 12 residues. The CDR3 nucleotides are TGTGCCAGCGGGCGGGACACCGGGGAGCTGTTTTTT. Its protein product is CASGRDTGELFF.

The rearrangement joins TRBV6-4 to TRBJ1-5; TRBD1 matches 10 bases. CDR3 length: 14 residues. The J segment lost 6 bases and the V segment lost 6 bases, leaving 5 bases of the junction unmatched. Germline V gives CDR1 MRHNA, CDR2 SNTAGT. The CDR3 is CASSQGQGLQPQHF. The CDR3 bases are TGTGCCAGCAGCCAGGGACAGGGGCTTCAGCCCCAGCATTTT.

The count of this clone is one. The junction departs from the called germline gene at one end, perhaps through a read error. This sequence joins TRBV6-1 and TRBJ1-1; a possible D gene is TRBD1 (5 bases). The CDR3 has 14 residues. Looked up from germline, CDR1 is MNHNS and CDR2 is SASEGT. For the CDR3, the DNA is TGTGCCAGCAGTGAGAGATTAGGGGCCTCAATTGGACTCTTT. Protein product: CASSERLGASIGLF.

This clone was counted ten times or more. The chain links TRBV9 to TRBJ1-2, with TRBD1 as a possible D gene (6 bases). The CDR3 is 12 residues long. Trimming took 4 bases from V and 8 from J, leaving 12 bases between them. CDR1 SGDLS and CDR2 YYNGEE come from the germline V gene. The CDR3 is CASSKDRLGYTF. CDR3 sequence (DNA): TGTGCCAGCAGCAAAGACAGGCTAGGCTACACCTTC.

There are a few counts of this clone. CDR3 amino acids: CASSKQQGTGELFF. CDR3 in DNA: TGTGCCAGCAGCAAGCAACAGGGCACCGGGGAGCTGTTTTTT. The chain uses TRBV14 and TRBJ2-2, with D perhaps TRBD1 (6 bases). The CDR3 loop spans 14 amino acids. With 5 bases removed from V and 4 bases from J, the gap between germline ends came to 11 bases. The V gene's germline CDR1 is SGHDN and CDR2 FVKESK.

The chain joins TRBV9 to TRBJ2-1; 7 bases map to TRBD2. Looked up from germline, CDR1 is SGDLS and CDR2 is YYNGEE. After removal of 0 bases from V and 4 bases from J, the junction contained 7 bases not matched to a gene. The CDR3 contains 16 residues. The CDR3 is CASSVVAGVGYNEQFF. CDR3 bases: TGTGCCAGCAGCGTAGTGGCGGGAGTGGGATACAATGAGCAGTTCTTC.

The rearrangement joins TRBV9 to TRBJ1-2; the match to TRBD1 covers 8 bases. The germline V gene encodes CDR1 SGDLS and CDR2 YYNGEE. Unmatched junction bases numbered 6, after V lost 0 bases and J lost 8 bases. CDR3 size: 14 residues. The CDR3 region is CASSVDGTGRGYTF. The CDR3 nucleotides are TGTGCCAGCAGCGTAGACGGGACAGGAAGAGGCTACACCTTC.

The chain links TRBV25-1 to TRBJ2-7; TRBD2 aligns across 15 bases. The CDR3 consists of 14 residues. Germline CDR1 is MGHDK and CDR2 is SYGVNS. Losses at the gene ends were 10 bases for V and 4 bases for J; bases not matched to a gene: 5. The CDR3 spells CATQGLAGGYEQYF. The CDR3 coding sequence is TGTGCCACCCAGGGACTAGCGGGAGGTTACGAGCAGTACTTC.

This rearrangement joins TRBV12-3 or TRBV12-4 to TRBJ1-5; possibly TRBD1 for D (5 bases). The length of the CDR3 is 12 residues. Trimming took off 4 bases at V and 5 bases at J, with 6 bases between the two ends. The DNA of the CDR3 is TGTGCCAGCAGTTGGGGGGATCAGCCCCAGCATTTT. Protein: CASSWGDQPQHF.

The V and J genes are TRBV5-1 and TRBJ2-3; 8 bases line up with TRBD2. Trimming at V came to 0 bases and at J to 3 bases, leaving 9 bases not matched to a gene. The CDR3 extends over 17 amino acids. CDR1 is SGHRS, CDR2 YFSETQ, per germline. CDR3 amino acids: CASSLAPGGRRTDTQYF. The CDR3 nucleotides read TGCGCCAGCAGCTTGGCCCCTGGCGGGAGGAGAACAGATACGCAGTATTTT.

This clone appeared a few times. The chain carries TRBV3-1 (or the pseudogene TRBV3-2) and TRBJ2-5, with a weak D call TRBD2 (7 bases). The germline V gene has CDR1 LGHDT and CDR2 YNNKEL (reference sequence). The CDR3 loop spans 15 amino acids. The V gene lost 4 bases and the J gene lost 4 bases, with 16 bases spanning the gap. CDR3 coding DNA: TGTGCCAGCAGCCCCTTTAGGGGGAGGGCAGAGACCCAGTACTTC. Amino acids: CASSPFRGRAETQYF.

This clone was seen repeatedly, ten times or more. The chain has TRBV30 and TRBJ2-2; the D gene is possibly TRBD2 (6 bases). V was trimmed by 4 bases and J by 2 bases, leaving 11 bases between them. The germline V gene encodes CDR1 GTSNPN and CDR2 SVGIG (reference sequence). This CDR3 contains 14 residues. The CDR3 loop reads CAWTDGRNTGELFF. DNA for the CDR3: TGTGCCTGGACAGACGGGAGAAACACCGGGGAGCTGTTTTTT.

In DNA form, the CDR3 reads TGTGCCACCCAGTTAGGGGAAGGAACTGAAGCTTTCTTT. This translates into CATQLGEGTEAFF. The rearrangement links TRBV19 to TRBJ1-1; D may be TRBD1 (5 bases). Germline-derived CDR1 and CDR2 are LNHDA and SQIVND (reference sequence). Trimming took off 10 bases at V and 5 bases at J, with 17 bases between the two ends. The CDR3 is 13 residues long.

The rearrangement links TRBV7-9 to TRBJ2-2; a possible D gene is TRBD2 (6 bases). V was pared by 5 bases and J by 4 bases, with 20 bases between. The CDR3 has 17 amino acids. Germline CDR1 is SEHNR and CDR2 is FQNEAQ (reference sequence). The CDR3 coding sequence is TGTGCCAGCAGCGCATTAGGCCCGGGACTGGGCACCGGGGAGCTGTTTTTT. Its translation: CASSALGPGLGTGELFF.

V usage is TRBV6-5 and J usage is TRBJ2-1, with TRBD1 identical over 7 bases. Germline V gene lookup returns CDR1 MNHEY and CDR2 SVGAGI. This CDR3 is built from 14 residues. J lost 6 bases, V lost 6 bases, and 8 bases had no gene match. Here the CDR3 reads CASSRDRLFNEQFF. The CDR3 DNA reads TGTGCCAGCAGCCGGGACAGACTATTCAATGAGCAGTTCTTC.

V usage is TRBV19 and J usage is TRBJ1-5; D not certain. The CDR3 spans 14 residues. Per germline, CDR1 LNHDA and CDR2 SQIVND (reference sequence). V lost 5 bases and J lost 4, with 12 bases in between. The CDR3 region has the DNA TGTGCCAGTAGTCAAGACTCTCCTAATCAGCCCCAGCATTTT. Protein: CASSQDSPNQPQHF.

The chain recombines TRBV28 with TRBJ2-1; D not certain. Trimming shortened V by 6 bases and J by 0 bases, and 15 bases separated the two germline ends. Germline CDR1 reads MDHEN; CDR2 reads SYDVKM. The CDR3 loop spans 16 amino acids. The CDR3 region is CASSPTRPSSYNEQFF. As DNA, the CDR3 is TGTGCCAGCAGCCCCACCCGTCCCAGCTCCTACAATGAGCAGTTCTTC.

This clone was picked up a small number of times. The V and J genes are TRBV7-8 and TRBJ1-6; the D gene is possibly TRBD1 (6 bases). Trimming removed 3 bases from V and 0 bases from J, with 12 bases in between. The CDR3 sequence is 17 residues long. Germline V gives CDR1 SGHVS, CDR2 FQNEAQ. The CDR3 nucleotides are TGTGCCAGCAGCTTTAACAGGGAAGACTCCTATAATTCACCCCTCCACTTT. Its protein product is CASSFNREDSYNSPLHF.

CDR3: CASSEDRGQDSPLHF. CDR3 bases: TGTGCCAGCAGCGAGGACAGGGGGCAAGATTCACCCCTCCACTTT. This chain joins TRBV5-6 and TRBJ1-6, with 11 bases aligning to TRBD1. After removal of 4 bases from V and 8 bases from J, the junction contained 5 bases not matched to a gene. The germline gives CDR1 SGHDT, CDR2 YYEEEE. This CDR3 has 15 amino acids.

This clone was counted once. The rearrangement uses TRBV19 and TRBJ2-1; a possible D gene is TRBD1 (6 bases). There are 11 residues in the CDR3. Trimming took 11 bases from V and 4 from J, leaving 9 bases between them. Germline V gene lookup returns CDR1 LNHDA and CDR2 SQIVND (reference sequence). In DNA, the CDR3 is TGTGCCGTCACAGGGTACAATGAGCAGTTCTTC. The encoded protein is CAVTGYNEQFF.

V gene TRBV2 combines with J gene TRBJ2-7; 13 nucleotides match TRBD2. Trimming took 6 bases from V and 9 from J; bases not matched to a gene: 11. This CDR3 comprises 15 residues. The germline V gene has CDR1 SNHLY and CDR2 FYNNEI. CDR3 protein: CASRTGTSGIRGQYF. The DNA for the CDR3 is TGTGCCAGCAGGACCGGGACTAGCGGGATACGAGGGCAGTACTTC.